What follows are 29 T cell receptor beta chains derived from one specimen sequenced in a study of T cells in women clearing cervical HPV infection. The assay was immunoSEQ multiplex PCR, and TCRdb's table has in-frame clones only and misses some. The sample includes around 22,000 clones. Material for sequencing was blood buffy coat. Source of these receptors: a woman between 18 and 70 years old with a cervical HPV16 infection that either progressed to CIN3+ or cleared (not recorded which).

About this clone itself: The read ends 3 residues shy of where the CDR3 ends; the end is completed using the germline J gene. The V and J genes are TRBV2 and TRBJ1-5, with a weak D call TRBD1 (5 bases). The CDR3 length is 17 residues. Looked up from germline, CDR1 is SNHLY and CDR2 is FYNNEI. Trimming removed 6 bases at V and 4 bases at J, with 22 bases between. The covered CDR3 bases are TGTGCCAGCAGGTCCGTGACTTTGGGGCGGGGAAATCAGCCC. This sequence encodes CASRSVTLGRGNQP. The full CDR3 protein reads CASRSVTLGRGNQPQHF.

Notes on this clone: The read terminates 3 residues ahead of where the CDR3 ends, so the germline J gene completes it. This chain links TRBV5-1 with TRBJ2-2; D unclear. Germline CDR1 and CDR2: SGHRS and YFSETQ. V shed 0 bases and J shed 0 bases, with 9 bases lying between them. The length of the CDR3 is 16 residues. CDR3 region: CASSLDGRTNTGELFF. The sequenced part of the CDR3 DNA is TGCGCCAGCAGCTTGGACGGTCGTACGAACACCGGGGAG.

CDR3 sequence: CASSGGGSAFQETQYF. The covered CDR3 bases are TGTGCCAGCAGCGGGGGGGGTAGCGCGTTCCAAGAGACC. The rearrangement uses TRBV9 and TRBJ2-5; 7 bases agree with TRBD2. Coverage ceases 3 residues before the CDR3 finishes, and the germline J gene fills in the end. V was clipped by 3 bases and J by 1 base; unmatched bases: 9. Germline V lookup: CDR1 SGDLS, CDR2 YYNGEE. CDR3 length: 16 amino acids.

Concerning this clone itself: The read comes to an end 3 residues before the CDR3 does, leaving the germline J gene to fill in the end. The V call is TRBV6-4, the J call TRBJ2-5; TRBD2 matches at 13 bases. Trimming took 3 bases from V and 1 from J; bases not matched to a gene: 2. CDR1 and CDR2 (germline): MRHNA, SNTAGT. The CDR3 sequence is 16 residues long. The CDR3 reads CASSDRLAGGQETQYF. CDR3 DNA, as far as it was read: TGTGCCAGCAGTGATCGACTAGCGGGGGGCCAAGAGACC.

The covered CDR3 bases are TGTGCCATCAGTGAGTCGCCCTGGACTAGCGCGACCTACAATGAG. Residues: CAISESPWTSATYNE. The whole CDR3 sequence reads CAISESPWTSATYNEQFF. V is TRBV10-3 and J is TRBJ2-1; 9 bases fit TRBD2. The CDR3 end is not reached by the read, which stops 3 residues before it; the germline J gene fills it in. Germline-derived CDR1 and CDR2 are ENHRY and SYGVKD. The CDR3 length is 18 residues. Unmatched junction bases numbered 8, after V lost 0 bases and J lost 2 bases.

A remark on this clone: The read gets to within 3 residues of the CDR3 end, and the germline J gene fills in the rest. The V and J genes are TRBV5-1 and TRBJ2-1, with a tentative D call TRBD2 (6 bases). Trimming cost V 0 bases and J 6 bases, with 10 bases left between them. The CDR3 consists of 14 residues. Germline assignment: CDR1 SGHRS and CDR2 YFSETQ. CDR3 in amino acids: CASSLVSGGNEQFF. The DNA read from the CDR3 is TGCGCCAGCAGCTTGGTTAGCGGCGGCAATGAG.

Comments on this clone: The read ends 3 residues shy of where the CDR3 ends; the end is completed using the germline J gene. The chain is built from TRBV30 and TRBJ2-2, with D possibly TRBD1 on 5 matching bases. Germline CDR1 is GTSNPN and CDR2 is SVGIG (reference sequence). This CDR3 spans 14 amino acids. Trimming pared 2 bases from V and 4 bases from J, leaving 11 bases between. The CDR3: CAWSQGLGTGELFF. The CDR3 bases that were read are TGTGCCTGGAGTCAGGGTTTGGGCACCGGGGAG.

In the case of this clone: The read ends 3 residues shy of where the CDR3 ends; the end is completed using the germline J gene. The chain carries TRBV7-2 and TRBJ2-3, with D unclear. The ends were cut back, 5 bases at V and 0 bases at J, with 9 bases in the middle. The V gene's germline CDR1 is SGHTA and CDR2 FQGNSA. There are 14 residues in the CDR3. CDR3 in amino acids: CASSQYTSTDTQYF. Partial CDR3 DNA: TGTGCCAGCAGCCAATATACTAGCACAGATACG.

For this clone: The observed sequence ends 3 residues before the CDR3 terminus, with the missing tail filled in from the germline J gene. J is TRBJ1-2 and V is TRBV19; D gene uncertain. Germline values: CDR1 LNHDA, CDR2 SQIVND (reference sequence). The CDR3 is 13 amino acids. The sequenced CDR3 bases are TGTGCCAGTAGTATCATTGCGGAAGAGACC. Translating gives CASSIIAEET. The CDR3 in its entirety is CASSIIAEETYTF.

As to this clone: The CDR3 extends 3 residues past the end of the read, so its final part is completed from the germline J gene. The V call is TRBV10-3, the J call TRBJ2-7, with 9 bases fitting TRBD1. The CDR3 totals 11 residues. Germline V gene data show CDR1 as ENHRY and CDR2 as SYGVKD. V was pared by 11 bases and J by 6 bases, with 5 bases of the junction left unmatched. The CDR3 is CAAGQGPEQYF. CDR3 bases read: TGTGCCGCGGGACAGGGCCCCGAG.

The part of the CDR3 DNA that was read is TGCAGTGCTAGAGGCGGGAGAGGGCGAGATACG. Residues: CSARGGRGRDT. Given in full, the CDR3 is CSARGGRGRDTQYF. The V call is TRBV20-1, the J call TRBJ2-3; 7 bases line up with TRBD2. Coverage ceases 3 residues before the CDR3 finishes, and the germline J gene fills in the end. V trimming: 1 base; J trimming: 5 bases; junction bases outside the gene matches: 6. The CDR3 totals 14 residues. From germline, CDR1 is DFQATT and CDR2 SNEGSKA (reference sequence).

In regard to this clone: Read sequence stops 3 residues before the CDR3 end, and the germline J gene provides the missing end. V is TRBV5-3 and J is TRBJ2-7; possible D gene TRBD1, 5 bases. TRBV5-3 is placed among ORFs of uncertain function. V lost 2 bases and J lost 3, with 18 bases in between. CDR3 size: 16 residues. The chain's CDR3 is CARSFNTAREYYEQYF. The sequenced part of the CDR3 DNA is TGTGCCAGAAGCTTTAACACGGCCAGGGAATACTACGAG.

A word on this clone: The sequence runs out 3 residues before the end of the CDR3; the remainder is reconstructed from the germline J gene. The chain joins TRBV30 to TRBJ2-1; 15 positions agree with TRBD2. V lost 8 bases and J lost 8; bases outside the gene matches: 4. The V gene's germline CDR1 is GTSNPN and CDR2 SVGIG (reference sequence). CDR3 size: 13 residues. The sequenced CDR3 bases are TGTGCCCGGACTAGCGGGAGGGAGGATGAG. It translates to CARTSGREDE. The CDR3 in full is CARTSGREDEQFF. Full variable domain (outside the CDR3, taken from reference TRBV30 and TRBJ2-1): SQTIHQWPATLVQPVGSPLSLECTVEGTSNPNLYWYRQAAGRGLQLLFYSVGIGQISSEVPQNLSASRPQDRQFILSSKKLLLSDSGFYLCARTSGREDEQFFGPGTRLTVL.

The part of the CDR3 DNA that was read is TGTGCCAGCAGTTTATTCGGGGACAATGAAAAG. The encoded protein is CASSLFGDNEK. The whole CDR3 sequence reads CASSLFGDNEKLFF. This chain links TRBV27 with TRBJ2-2, with TRBD1 as a possible D gene (6 bases). The read halts 3 residues ahead of the CDR3 end, with the missing end drawn from the germline J gene. Germline-derived CDR1 and CDR2 are MNHEY and SMNVEV (reference sequence). This CDR3 contains 14 residues.

Note on this clone: The CDR3 end falls 3 residues outside the read, so it is completed with the germline J gene. The chain links TRBV20-1 to TRBJ2-1; TRBD2 matches 9 bases. The CDR3 sequence is 14 residues long. Trimming took 8 bases from V and 8 from J; bases not matched to a gene: 13. The V gene's germline CDR1 is DFQATT and CDR2 SNEGSKA (reference sequence). Incomplete CDR3 DNA: TGCAGTCGAATATCTAGCGGGGTGGGTCATGAG. Residues: CSRISSGVGHE. The full CDR3 is CSRISSGVGHEQFF.

Concerning this clone: The read terminates 3 residues before the CDR3 end, so the remaining end is supplied by the germline J gene. The chain employs TRBV7-9 and TRBJ2-7; 7 bases agree with TRBD2. The CDR3 extends over 14 amino acids. Germline CDR1 and CDR2: SEHNR and FQNEAQ (reference sequence). Unmatched junction bases numbered 6, after V lost 5 bases and J lost 2 bases. Here the CDR3 reads CASSEGLTAYEQYF. The CDR3 bases that were read are TGTGCCAGCAGCGAGGGACTAACCGCCTACGAG.

A note on this clone: Coverage ceases 3 residues before the CDR3 finishes, and the germline J gene fills in the end. This sequence joins TRBV4-2 and TRBJ1-1; unclear D gene. Germline V gene sequence: CDR1 LGHNA, CDR2 YNFKEQ. The V end lost 5 bases, the J end lost 1 base, and 17 bases lay between the germline ends. CDR3 length equals 16 residues. The DNA read from the CDR3 is TGTGCCAGCAGCGAATATTTGGGCAATCCGAACACTGAA. This encodes CASSEYLGNPNTE. In full, the CDR3 reads CASSEYLGNPNTEAFF.

CDR3 DNA (partial): TGTGCCAGCAGCCAAGATTTTGGGCAGGCCGGCTATGGC. This gives the protein CASSQDFGQAGYG. The whole CDR3 is CASSQDFGQAGYGYTF. The J gene is TRBJ1-2, the V gene TRBV4-2; no clear D gene. Read coverage stops 3 residues before the CDR3 terminus; the germline J gene supplies the remainder. The CDR3 loop spans 16 amino acids. V lost 0 bases and J lost 4, with 15 bases in between. Germline assignment: CDR1 LGHNA and CDR2 YNFKEQ.

Details on this clone: The read ends 3 residues shy of where the CDR3 ends; the end is completed using the germline J gene. The V call is TRBV29-1, the J call TRBJ2-5, with unresolved D. V lost 4 bases and J 4 bases, leaving 16 bases between the germline ends. Germline V lookup: CDR1 SQVTM, CDR2 ANQGSEA. This CDR3 is built from 14 residues. This CDR3 reads CSVAPRSPPETQYF. CDR3 bases read: TGCAGCGTTGCGCCCAGGTCCCCCCCAGAGACC.

Turning to this clone: The read is 3 residues too short to cover the CDR3 end, so that end is filled in from the germline J gene. This chain connects TRBV5-1 to TRBJ2-2; unclear D gene. V lost 0 bases to trimming and J lost 3 bases, with 6 bases between them. The CDR3 runs 14 residues. Germline loops: CDR1 SGHRS, CDR2 YFSETQ. CDR3 amino acids: CASSLGPDTGELFF. The part of the CDR3 DNA that was read is TGCGCCAGCAGCTTGGGTCCAGACACCGGGGAG.

CDR3 bases read: TGTGCCAGCTCTTGGACAGAGAACACTGAA. This encodes CASSWTENTE. The CDR3 in its entirety is CASSWTENTEAFF. The chain links TRBV18 to TRBJ1-1; a possible D gene is TRBD1 (6 bases). The read halts 3 residues ahead of the CDR3 end, with the missing end drawn from the germline J gene. The germline V gene encodes CDR1 KGHSH and CDR2 LQKENI. Between the trimmed V and J ends, which lost 6 bases and 1 base, there was a span of 9 bases. The CDR3 is made up of 13 amino acids. Full variable domain (missing parts from reference TRBV18 and TRBJ1-1): NAGVMQNPRHLVRRRGQEARLRCSPMKGHSHVYWYRQLPEEGLKFMVYLQKENIIDESGMPKERFSAEFPKEGPSILRIQQVVRGDSAAYFCASSWTENTEAFFGQGTRLTVV.

Here the CDR3 reads CASSERQGGQPQHF. The sequenced part of the CDR3 DNA is TGTGCCAGTAGTGAACGTCAGGGGGGTCAGCCC. This chain uses TRBV19 with TRBJ1-5, with TRBD1 identical over 7 bases. The read is 3 residues too short to cover the CDR3 end, so that end is filled in from the germline J gene. The CDR3 is made up of 14 amino acids. V gave up 5 bases and J gave up 6 bases; unmatched junction bases: 7. Germline V gives CDR1 LNHDA, CDR2 SQIVND (reference sequence).

In regard to this clone: From the germline J gene comes the end of the CDR3, since the read stops 3 residues before it. V gene TRBV7-9 combines with J gene TRBJ2-2; D is possibly TRBD2 (5 bases). The CDR3 contains 15 residues. Per the germline V gene, CDR1 is SEHNR and CDR2 is FQNEAQ (reference sequence). The V and J ends lost 2 bases and 4 bases respectively, with 11 bases between them. The part of the CDR3 DNA that was read is TGTGCCAGCAGCTTAACTAACCGGGGCACCGGGGAG. Its translation: CASSLTNRGTGE. The entire CDR3 reads CASSLTNRGTGELFF.

Details on this clone: The read finishes 3 residues shy of the CDR3 end, and the germline J gene is used to complete it. The rearrangement joins TRBV29-1 to TRBJ2-1, with D unclear. The CDR3 is 13 residues long. Trimming stripped 3 bases from V and 1 base from J, with 7 bases between. Germline V gene lookup returns CDR1 SQVTM and CDR2 ANQGSEA. CDR3 bases read: TGCAGCGTTGAGCTAGGTTCCTACAATGAG. This codes for CSVELGSYNE. The entire CDR3 protein is CSVELGSYNEQFF.

About this clone: The read ends 3 residues shy of where the CDR3 ends; the end is completed using the germline J gene. The V gene is TRBV7-9, the J gene TRBJ1-2; 8 bases align to TRBD1. Germline V gene data show CDR1 as SEHNR and CDR2 as FQNEAQ (reference sequence). The CDR3 is 15 residues long. Partial CDR3 DNA: TGTGCCAGCAATGGGGATGGACAGGGCCCCTACGGG. Amino acid sequence: CASNGDGQGPYG. In full, the CDR3 reads CASNGDGQGPYGYTF.

In the case of this clone: The read terminates 3 residues before the CDR3 end, so the remaining end is supplied by the germline J gene. This chain connects TRBV12-3 or TRBV12-4 to TRBJ2-2; 9 bases map to TRBD1. CDR3 length: 16 amino acids. The ends lost 4 bases at V and 5 bases at J; junction bases unmatched: 8. The DNA read from the CDR3 is TGTGCCAGCAGTTCCACAGGGGGCTCCGTTACCGGGGAG. Its protein is CASSSTGGSVTGE. The whole CDR3 protein is CASSSTGGSVTGELFF.

CDR3 DNA, as far as it was read: TGCAGTGCTAAACTCCAGGGGGCTATCAATTCACCC. The encoded protein is CSAKLQGAINSP. The full CDR3 protein reads CSAKLQGAINSPLHF. The gene calls are TRBV20-1 and TRBJ1-6, with TRBD1 matching over 8 bases. Coverage ceases 3 residues before the CDR3 finishes, and the germline J gene fills in the end. With 4 bases clipped from V and 7 bases from J, the junction kept 9 bases outside the gene matches. Per germline, CDR1 DFQATT and CDR2 SNEGSKA (reference sequence). This CDR3 spans 15 amino acids.

In regard to this clone: The CDR3 goes on 3 residues after the read ends, and that part is filled in from the germline J gene. The V and J genes are TRBV5-1 and TRBJ2-7, with 8 nucleotides matching TRBD2. In germline, CDR1 is SGHRS, CDR2 YFSETQ. J was trimmed by 5 bases and V by 2 bases; bases with no gene match: 6. The CDR3 totals 14 residues. Partial CDR3 DNA: TGCGCCAGCAGCTTTAATAGCGGGAAGGACGAG. This codes for CASSFNSGKDE. The whole CDR3 sequence reads CASSFNSGKDEQYF.

On this clone itself: The CDR3 goes on 3 residues after the read ends, and that part is filled in from the germline J gene. The chain has TRBV19 and TRBJ1-2, with D uncertain. CDR3 length equals 13 residues. Germline CDR1 and CDR2: LNHDA and SQIVND (reference sequence). V was shortened by 5 bases and J by 0 bases, with 7 bases between the two germline ends. CDR3 sequence reads: CASSLSPNYGYTF. The CDR3 bases that were read are TGTGCCAGTAGTCTATCCCCTAACTATGGC. Using reference TRBV19 and TRBJ1-2 for the parts outside the CDR3, the full variable domain is DGGITQSPKYLFRKEGQNVTLSCEQNLNHDAMYWYRQDPGQGLRLIYYSQIVNDFQKGDIAEGYSVSREKKESFPLTVTSAQKNPTAFYLCASSLSPNYGYTFGSGTRLTVV.